A single sample is the source of the 20 T cell receptor beta chains below, sequenced in a study of naive and memory T cell subsets. The beta constant-region primer was an equimolar mix of two oligonucleotides covering TRBC1 and TRBC2. Nested alpha and beta constant-region primers with the SP2 primer drove four PCR rounds on ligated cDNA. MiXCR, run by TCRdb on the UMI-ligation and nested PCR reads, gives a single entry per CDR3 protein. Here the sample spans 120,000 or so distinct CDR3 sequences, 35% to 40% being singletons. The sequenced sample consisted of central memory CD4+ T cells from blood. The receptors originated from a human donor in good health.

This clonotype was recorded a few times. This chain connects TRBV5-5 to TRBJ2-1; a weak D match, TRBD2 (5 bases). This CDR3 spans 14 amino acids. Trimming left V 3 bases short and J 8 bases short, with 15 bases between. From germline, CDR1 is SGHKS and CDR2 YYEKEE (reference sequence). The chain's CDR3 is CASSSPGYGDEQFF. The DNA for the CDR3 is TGTGCCAGCAGCTCCCCGGGATACGGAGATGAGCAGTTCTTC.

The rearrangement links TRBV3-1 to TRBJ1-2, with D unclear. The germline gives CDR1 LGHDT, CDR2 YNNKEL (reference sequence). With 2 bases removed from V and 2 bases from J, the gap between germline ends came to 3 bases. The CDR3 totals 12 residues. As DNA, the CDR3 is TGTGCCAGCAGCCAACAGAACTATGGCTACACCTTC. Amino acid sequence: CASSQQNYGYTF.

This clonotype was seen a few times. V gene TRBV7-8 combines with J gene TRBJ2-3; 8 nucleotides align to TRBD1. V dropped 2 bases and J dropped 5; count of bases not matched to a gene: 3. The CDR3 contains 14 residues. Germline V gives CDR1 SGHVS, CDR2 FQNEAQ. The CDR3 protein is CASSLSGGRDTQYF. The CDR3 bases are TGTGCCAGCAGCTTATCAGGGGGCAGAGATACGCAGTATTTT.

V and J are TRBV28 and TRBJ1-6, with 9 bases that match TRBD1. V lost 4 bases and J lost 10; bases outside the gene matches: 8. The CDR3 is made up of 15 amino acids. The V gene's germline CDR1 is MDHEN and CDR2 SYDVKM. CDR3 DNA: TGTGCCAGCAGTTCCCCGGGACAGGGTAGATCACCCCTCCACTTT. This gives the protein CASSSPGQGRSPLHF.

This clonotype was counted only a few times. This chain joins TRBV20-1 and TRBJ2-1; 9 positions agree with TRBD2. Germline CDR1 DFQATT, CDR2 SNEGSKA (reference sequence). The ends lost 4 bases at V and 6 bases at J; junction bases unmatched: 1. The CDR3 covers 12 residues. For the CDR3, the DNA is TGCAGTGCTAATAGCGGGGGCAATGAGCAGTTCTTC. It codes for CSANSGGNEQFF.

The chain employs TRBV28 and TRBJ1-5, with D possibly matching TRBD1 (6 bases). V lost 10 bases, J lost 1 base, and 14 bases lay in between. Germline values: CDR1 MDHEN, CDR2 SYDVKM. The CDR3 length is 14 residues. DNA of the CDR3: TGTGCCACCCGAGGGGGTTGGAGCAATCAGCCCCAGCATTTT. Translated: CATRGGWSNQPQHF.

A single count supports this clonotype. The chain combines TRBV11-2 with TRBJ2-3; TRBD2 aligns across 12 bases. V was clipped by 1 base and J by 6 bases; unmatched bases: 8. The CDR3 runs to 17 residues. Germline values: CDR1 SGHAT, CDR2 FQNNGV. The chain's CDR3 is CASSLATSGRGSDTQYF. The CDR3 DNA is TGTGCCAGCAGCTTAGCGACTAGCGGGAGAGGTTCTGATACGCAGTATTTT. Filled out from reference TRBV11-2 and TRBJ2-3, the complete variable domain reads EAGVAQSPRYKIIEKRQSVAFWCNPISGHATLYWYQQILGQGPKLLIQFQNNGVVDDSQLPKDRFSAERLKGVDSTLKIQPAKLEDSAVYLCASSLATSGRGSDTQYFGPGTRLTVL.

The chain combines TRBV14 with TRBJ1-6, with D uncertain. This CDR3 contains 15 residues. Per the germline V gene, CDR1 is SGHDN and CDR2 is FVKESK. Trimming left V 3 bases short and J 6 bases short, with 12 bases between. The CDR3 loop is CASSHLGRGNSPLHF. The CDR3 coding sequence is TGTGCCAGCAGCCATCTGGGCCGGGGTAATTCACCCCTCCACTTT.

This clonotype was detected only a few times. The CDR3 loop is CATSGETGELFF. The CDR3 DNA sequence: TGTGCCACCAGTGGGGAAACCGGGGAGCTGTTTTTT. This chain joins TRBV24-1 and TRBJ2-2; D is unresolved. With 5 bases removed from V and 5 bases from J, the gap between germline ends came to 5 bases. There are 12 residues in the CDR3. Germline CDR1 and CDR2: KGHDR and SFDVKD.

This rearrangement joins TRBV12-3 or TRBV12-4 to TRBJ2-2; D might be TRBD1 (5 bases). The CDR3 is made up of 14 amino acids. V lost 6 bases and J lost 6, with 14 bases in between. Written as DNA, the CDR3 is TGTGCCAGCAGATTAAGGGGTTTGGCCGGGGAGCTGTTTTTT. Amino acid sequence: CASRLRGLAGELFF.

Only a few counts were recorded for this clonotype. This chain links TRBV28 with TRBJ2-1, with D possibly matching TRBD2 (7 bases). The CDR3 has 18 amino acids. Trimming shortened V by 3 bases and J by 9 bases, and 27 bases separated the two germline ends. The V gene's germline CDR1 is MDHEN and CDR2 SYDVKM. CDR3 sequence reads: CASSFISPRRGGGGEQFF. In DNA, the CDR3 is TGTGCCAGCAGTTTCATTTCGCCGAGAAGGGGGGGCGGCGGTGAGCAGTTCTTC. Looking up the rest from reference TRBV28 and TRBJ2-1 gives the full variable domain: DVKVTQSSRYLVKRTGEKVFLECVQDMDHENMFWYRQDPGLGLRLIYFSYDVKMKEKGDIPEGYSVSREKKERFSLILESASTNQTSMYLCASSFISPRRGGGGEQFFGPGTRLTVL.

This chain connects TRBV6-1 to TRBJ1-2; D not resolved. Between the trimmed V and J ends, which lost 4 bases and 3 bases, there was a span of 6 bases. CDR1 and CDR2 (germline): MNHNS, SASEGT. This CDR3 contains 12 residues. The CDR3 DNA reads as TGTGCCAGCAGTGGAGGGTACTATGGCTACACCTTC. Translated: CASSGGYYGYTF.

This clonotype has a single count. V gene TRBV5-1 combines with J gene TRBJ2-2; tentative D call: TRBD2 (5 bases). The CDR3 spans 14 residues. Trimming took off 4 bases at V and 3 bases at J, with 10 bases between the two ends. The V gene's germline CDR1 is SGHRS and CDR2 YFSETQ. The CDR3 nucleotides read TGCGCCAGCAGCGAGGGATCGTACACCGGGGAGCTGTTTTTT. Encoded protein: CASSEGSYTGELFF. The entire variable domain, with the rest obtained from reference TRBV5-1 and TRBJ2-2, is as follows: KAGVTQTPRYLIKTRGQQVTLSCSPISGHRSVSWYQQTPGQGLQFLFEYFSETQRNKGNFPGRFSGRQFSNSRSEMNVSTLELGDSALYLCASSEGSYTGELFFGEGSRLTVL.

J is TRBJ2-1 and V is TRBV7-9, with unresolved D. This CDR3 is 11 amino acids long. V lost 3 bases, J lost 7 bases, and 4 bases lay in between. Per the germline V gene, CDR1 is SEHNR and CDR2 is FQNEAQ (reference sequence). DNA of the CDR3: TGTGCCAGCAGCTTGGAAAATGAGCAGTTCTTC. This codes for CASSLENEQFF.

This clonotype was observed a handful of times. The chain has TRBV10-1 and TRBJ2-2; D not resolved. Germline CDR1 is WNHNN and CDR2 is SYGVQD (reference sequence). Trimming cost V 6 bases and J 5 bases, with 1 base left between them. CDR3 size: 10 residues. CDR3 sequence reads: CASRTGELFF. CDR3 DNA: TGCGCCAGCAGAACCGGGGAGCTGTTTTTT.

This clonotype occurred a few times. This chain links TRBV7-6 with TRBJ2-5, with D unclear. V was pared by 1 base and J by 3 bases, with 9 bases between. CDR1 is SGHVS and CDR2 is FNYEAQ in the germline V gene. The CDR3 has 14 amino acids. CDR3 protein: CASSLDRVKETQYF. CDR3 nucleotides: TGTGCCAGCAGCTTAGATAGGGTCAAAGAGACCCAGTACTTC. Using reference TRBV7-6 and TRBJ2-5 for the parts outside the CDR3, the full variable domain is GAGVSQSPRYKVTKRGQDVALRCDPISGHVSLYWYRQALGQGPEFLTYFNYEAQQDKSGLPNDRFSAERPEGSISTLTIQRTEQRDSAMYRCASSLDRVKETQYFGPGTRLLVL.

This chain uses TRBV6-6 with TRBJ2-7; D is uncertain. Germline CDR1 reads MNHNY; CDR2 reads SVGAGI (reference sequence). The CDR3 has 15 residues. V was trimmed by 3 bases and J by 6 bases, leaving 18 bases between them. CDR3 loop: CASSYFAVARTEQYF. CDR3 DNA: TGTGCCAGCAGTTATTTCGCGGTAGCCAGGACCGAGCAGTACTTC.

This clonotype was counted at least ten times. This chain joins TRBV11-2 and TRBJ2-7; 7 bases agree with TRBD1. There are 16 residues in the CDR3. Germline CDR1 reads SGHAT; CDR2 reads FQNNGV. V lost 0 bases to trimming and J lost 2 bases; unmatched junction nucleotides: 7. CDR3 sequence (DNA): TGTGCCAGCAGCTTAGAGTCCGGACAGGTACCCTACGAGCAGTACTTC. This encodes CASSLESGQVPYEQYF.

This clonotype has just a few counts. The chain employs TRBV3-1 and TRBJ2-5; a weak D match, TRBD2 (6 bases). Germline values: CDR1 LGHDT, CDR2 YNNKEL (reference sequence). The CDR3 is 13 amino acids. V gave up 6 bases and J gave up 5 bases, with 13 bases separating them. CDR3 protein: CASSIGGVETQYF. The CDR3 bases are TGTGCCAGCAGTATCGGGGGAGTCGAGACCCAGTACTTC.

The chain employs TRBV29-1 and TRBJ2-6; no clear D. Trimming removed 6 bases at V and 2 bases at J, with 8 bases between. Looked up from germline, CDR1 is SQVTM and CDR2 is ANQGSEA. CDR3 length: 13 residues. The CDR3: CSVRSTGANVLTF. CDR3 nucleotide sequence: TGCAGCGTCCGTAGCACTGGGGCCAACGTCCTGACTTTC.